Listed below are T cell receptor beta chains from one sample, sequenced in a study of blood T cell repertoires in COVID-19. The method was immunoSEQ multiplex PCR; TCRdb's version includes in-frame clones alone and lacks a portion of them. The repertoire holds about 300,000 clones, with roughly 85% as singletons. Material: PBMCs or T cells enriched from blood (not recorded which). These TCRs come from a man under 40 who had recovered from COVID-19. The CDR3 runs from the conserved cysteine through the conserved F or W. The D gene is left open where the match is weak. A clone size is listed for some rows: how often the clone was seen (once, few, many), or a class if it is expanded.

D	size	V	J	CDR3	DNA
TRBD1	.	TRBV7-3	TRBJ2-7	CASSLRQGGEQYF	TGTGCCAGCAGCTTGAGACAGGGTGGAGAGCAGTACTTC
TRBD2	few	TRBV30	TRBJ2-3	CAWSVKRGGASTDTQYF	TGTGCCTGGAGTGTAAAACGGGGGGGTGCTAGCACAGATACGCAGTATTTT
TRBD2	.	TRBV7-9	TRBJ2-5	CASSSTWRGAVSGTQYF	TGTGCCAGCAGCTCGACGTGGCGGGGGGCTGTGTCGGGGACCCAGTACTTC
.	.	TRBV7-9	TRBJ1-6	CASSLLGDSPLHF	TGTGCCAGCAGCTTACTCGGGGATTCACCCCTCCACTTT
.	.	TRBV5-1	TRBJ2-1	CASSLQGNEQFF	TGCGCCAGCAGCTTGCAGGGAAATGAGCAGTTCTTC
.	.	TRBV9	TRBJ2-7	CASSLLNEQYF	TGTGCCAGCAGCCTCCTTAACGAGCAGTACTTC
.	.	TRBV12-3/TRBV12-4	TRBJ1-2	CASSRTADYGYTF	TGTGCCAGCAGCCGGACAGCGGACTATGGCTACACCTTC
TRBD1	.	TRBV27	TRBJ1-2	CASSLAGQGVSGYTF	TGTGCCAGCAGTTTAGCGGGACAGGGGGTGAGTGGCTACACCTTC
TRBD2	.	TRBV9	TRBJ2-3	CASSVEAGGGADTQYF	TGTGCCAGCAGCGTAGAAGCGGGGGGTGGCGCAGATACGCAGTATTTT
TRBD2	.	TRBV2	TRBJ2-1	CASRREVPNEQFF	TGTGCCAGCAGGCGGGAGGTACCCAATGAGCAGTTCTTC